These T cell receptor beta chains were read from a single sample in a study of blood T cell repertoires in COVID-19. The method was immunoSEQ multiplex PCR; TCRdb's version includes in-frame clones alone and lacks a portion of them. This sample yields 200,000 to 250,000 clones, of which about 82% are seen a single time; approximately 2% belongs to the top ten. Specimen: PBMCs or T cells enriched from blood (not recorded which). These receptors came from a woman aged 45-65 years who had recovered from COVID-19. CDR3s include the opening cysteine and the closing phenylalanine or tryptophan. D genes are given only for firm matches. Clone size, where shown, is once, few, many, or a class for clones that have expanded.

>-|TRBJ2-1|TRBV13|-
TGTGCCAGCAGCGGTACAGGGGAGGTCAATGAGCAGTTCTTC
CASSGTGEVNEQFF
>TRBD2|TRBJ2-1|TRBV7-9|-
TGTGCCAGCAGCCCCGGGACTATCTCGCTAGCCGGGAACCATGAGCAGTTCTTC
CASSPGTISLAGNHEQFF
>TRBD1|TRBJ1-6|TRBV27|once
TGTGCCAGCAGTCCGGGACAGGGGTTTTATTCACCCCTCCACTTT
CASSPGQGFYSPLHF
>-|TRBJ2-1|TRBV5-8|-
TGTGCCAGCAGCTTGCAGAATCTGGCGGGTGAGCAGTTCTTC
CASSLQNLAGEQFF
>-|TRBJ2-6|TRBV29-1|-
TGCAGCGTTGGTCAGGGTACCTCTGGGGCCAACGTCCTGACTTTC
CSVGQGTSGANVLTF
>-|TRBJ2-7|TRBV5-6|-
TGTGCCAGCAGCGAGACAGCTACCTACGAGCAGTACTTC
CASSETATYEQYF
>TRBD2|TRBJ2-1|TRBV19|-
TGTGCCAGTAGGCTCCCGAGCGGGAACGAGCAGTTCTTC
CASRLPSGNEQFF
>-|TRBJ2-6|TRBV4-3|-
TGCGCCAGCAGCCAAGCTTACTTCAACCCCTCTGGGGCCAACGTCCTGACTTTC
CASSQAYFNPSGANVLTF
>-|TRBJ2-5|TRBV11-2|few
TGTGCCAGCAGAACTCAAGGTGCAGGGTATTTTCAAGAGACCCAGTACTTC
CASRTQGAGYFQETQYF
>-|TRBJ1-1|TRBV7-6|-
TGTGCCAGCAGCTTGGAACCAGGGAAAGTTGAAGCTTTCTTT
CASSLEPGKVEAFF
>-|TRBJ2-1|TRBV11-3|-
TGTGCCAGCAGCTCGGCGGACCTACTCAGCGGAGTTCCCTACAATGAGCAGTTCTTC
CASSSADLLSGVPYNEQFF
>-|TRBJ1-3|TRBV5-1|once
TGCGCCAGCAGCTTGGTGGCGGGTTCTGGAAACACCATATATTTT
CASSLVAGSGNTIYF
>-|TRBJ1-1|TRBV6-1|-
TGTGCCAGCAGTGAAGGGCAGGGGACATGGGCTTTCTTT
CASSEGQGTWAFF
>TRBD1|TRBJ2-3|TRBV9|-
TGTGCCAGCAGCCCCCCCGGGACAGGGAGACCAGATACGCAGTATTTT
CASSPPGTGRPDTQYF
>-|TRBJ1-5|TRBV6-1|-
TGTGCCAGCAGTGATACCGCAGGGAGGCAGCCCCAGCATTTT
CASSDTAGRQPQHF
>-|TRBJ1-1|TRBV19|-
TGTGCCAGTAGTATAGACCTAGAAGCTTTGTCGGGGACTGAAGCTTTCTTT
CASSIDLEALSGTEAFF
>-|TRBJ1-2|TRBV7-3|-
TGTGCCAGCAGCGCGGGGGGCGCGTTCCGTGGCTACACCTTC
CASSAGGAFRGYTF
>-|TRBJ2-7|TRBV20-1|-
TGCAGTGCTAGAGGAGACAGGTCACAGTACTTC
CSARGDRSQYF
>TRBD2|TRBJ2-7|TRBV30|-
TGTGCCTGGAGTGTGGGGGGGGTCTCCTACGAGCAGTACTTC
CAWSVGGVSYEQYF
>TRBD1|TRBJ2-2|TRBV4-1|-
TGCGCCAGCAGCCATCCCGACCGGACAGGGATCTCGAACACCGGGGAGCTGTTTTTT
CASSHPDRTGISNTGELFF
>-|TRBJ1-3|TRBV28|-
TGTGCCAGCAGTTCGGCCGACTCAACCGGAAACACCATATATTTT
CASSSADSTGNTIYF
>-|TRBJ1-5|TRBV21-1|few
TGTGCCAGCAGCATGTGGGACAGGGAGACGGATCAGCCCCAGCATTTT
CASSMWDRETDQPQHF
>-|TRBJ1-5|TRBV7-2|-
TGTGCCAGCAGCTTAAGAGGTAATCAGCCCCAGCATTTT
CASSLRGNQPQHF
>-|TRBJ2-1|TRBV20-1|once
TGCAGTGCTACTCGAGATGAGCAGTTCTTC
CSATRDEQFF
>TRBD2|TRBJ2-7|TRBV5-6|-
TGTGCCAGCAGCTTGGGTACTAGCGCGTACGAGCAGTACTTC
CASSLGTSAYEQYF
>-|TRBJ2-1|TRBV7-3|-
TGTGCCAGCAGCTTAGGGGTCCAGGGGACAACTAATGAGCAGTTCTTC
CASSLGVQGTTNEQFF
>TRBD2|TRBJ2-1|TRBV6-5|-
TGTGCCAGCAGACTAGCGGGAGGCTACTACAATGAGCAGTTCTTC
CASRLAGGYYNEQFF
>-|TRBJ1-1|TRBV9|-
TGTGCCAGCAGACCGGCCTTAGGCGGTGGTACTGAAGCTTTCTTT
CASRPALGGGTEAFF
>-|TRBJ2-1|TRBV7-9|-
TGTGCCAGCAGCTTAGCAGGAGGTGAGCAGTTCTTC
CASSLAGGEQFF
>TRBD2|TRBJ2-1|TRBV6-5|-
TGTGCCAGCAGCTGGGGGGGTTACAATGAGCAGTTCTTC
CASSWGGYNEQFF
>TRBD1|TRBJ1-2|TRBV12-3/TRBV12-4|-
TGTGCCAGCAATCTGGGACAGACATATGGCTACACCTTC
CASNLGQTYGYTF
>-|TRBJ1-2|TRBV2|-
TGTGCCAGCACATGGGGGCTCCCAGGAGGCTACACCTTC
CASTWGLPGGYTF
>TRBD1|TRBJ1-3|TRBV29-1|-
TGCAGCGTTGATGGAGGGACAGGCTCTGGAAACACCATATATTTT
CSVDGGTGSGNTIYF
>-|TRBJ2-5|TRBV5-1|-
TGCGCCAGCAGCTCTAGGGGTGACTACCAAGAGACCCAGTACTTC
CASSSRGDYQETQYF
>-|TRBJ1-1|TRBV12-3/TRBV12-4|-
TGTGCCAGCAGCCTATGGGAGGGGACTGAAGCTTTCTTT
CASSLWEGTEAFF
>TRBD2|TRBJ2-7|TRBV27|-
TGTGCCAGCAGTTTATCATCCGGGGAGGGTGGATACGAGCAGTACTTC
CASSLSSGEGGYEQYF
>-|TRBJ2-7|TRBV5-1|-
TGCGCCAGCAGAACCTCCGGACAGCTTCGCGAGCAGTACTTC
CASRTSGQLREQYF
>-|TRBJ1-1|TRBV4-3|-
TGCGCCAGCAGCCAAGCCGGTGGGCTGTGGACTGAAGCTTTCTTT
CASSQAGGLWTEAFF
>TRBD1|TRBJ2-1|TRBV19|-
TGTGCCAGTAGTATCGAAGGGGGCTATGAGCAGTTCTTC
CASSIEGGYEQFF
>-|TRBJ2-1|TRBV5-8|-
TGTGCCAGCAGCTTGGGTGACTCCTTCTCCTCCTACAATGAGCAGTTCTTC
CASSLGDSFSSYNEQFF
>-|TRBJ2-3|TRBV7-2|-
TGTGCCAGCACGTCCGCAGATACGCAGTATTTT
CASTSADTQYF
>-|TRBJ2-3|TRBV6-2/TRBV6-3|-
TGTGCCAGCAGTTACCTCGGACAGAGCACAGATACGCAGTATTTT
CASSYLGQSTDTQYF
>TRBD1|TRBJ2-1|TRBV9|-
TGTGCCAGCAGCACACGACAGGGAAATGAGCAGTTCTTC
CASSTRQGNEQFF